This T cell receptor (beta chain) was recorded in a study of CD8+ T cells in alopecia areata. Sequencing used cDNA as its template, made by extracting RNA and reverse transcribing it. Libraries were prepared by immunoSEQ multiplex PCR; TCRdb keeps only in-frame clonotypes and omits some of them. This table holds roughly 150,000 clones, around 86% found once. After removal of 5 bases from V and 4 bases from J, the junction contained 7 bases not matched to a gene. The V gene's germline CDR1 is GTSNPN and CDR2 SVGIG (reference sequence). The CDR3 is 14 amino acids. Study results and caveats: Lesional scalp displayed greater clonality than normal scalp, most notably in alopecia totalis/universalis.

On this clone itself: Its antigen is as yet unknown.

The source is a human donor with alopecia areata. Material: CD8+ T cells sorted from blood, obtained at week 0. The V and J genes are TRBV30 and TRBJ2-3; 9 positions agree with TRBD2. The CDR3 DNA follows: TGTGCCTGGGGTCCGGGACTAGCCCCAGATACGCAGTATTTT. Translated, it gives CAWGPGLAPDTQYF.